The present T cell receptor beta chain was sequenced within a study of cytomegalovirus exposure and HLA in healthy donors. Study observations and caveats: Among the sequence variants, a highly shared cluster was likely an artifact of sequencing. Reportedly, cytomegalovirus status was diagnosed with high sensitivity and specificity. A missense DCLRE1C variant was associated with V- and J-gene trimming of TCR beta chains in a later analysis, and an independent cohort replicated the association.

Nominally healthy donors provided the samples, though records likely missed some immune exposures. Losses at the gene ends were 3 bases for V and 8 bases for J; bases not matched to a gene: 15. CDR3 length equals 17 residues. The germline V gene has CDR1 SGHRS and CDR2 YFSETQ. On this clone itself: Its antigen is currently unknown.

Use of 60 Vbeta and 13 Jbeta primers characterized the PCR. TCRdb keeps only in-frame clones here, not all; method: immunoSEQ multiplex PCR. The sample contains about 120,000 clones, 81% of which appear only once. The gene calls are TRBV5-1 and TRBJ2-1; 9 nucleotides agree with TRBD1. The material sequenced was PBMCs. This TCR was sampled from a woman aged 25-40 years in good health and CMV-seronegative. The CDR3 spells CASSSFPRDRVFDEQFF. DNA of the CDR3: TGCGCCAGCAGCTCCTTCCCCCGGGACAGGGTGTTCGATGAGCAGTTCTTC.